This TCR beta chain was recovered during a study of blood T cells in healthy people across ages (dated by TCRdb to about 2015). Regarding the research as a whole: In model experiments, template switching captured roughly one uniquely barcoded TCR beta cDNA molecule for every two T cells. To track age-related changes in TCR beta repertoire diversity, the study relied on deep sequencing normalized with unique cDNA molecular identifiers. Four age groups were formed from the donors: young (average about 16 years), middle-aged (around 40), aged (under 70) and long-lived (less than 85). To avoid experimental bias, donors of different ages were distributed randomly across sequencing lanes. Two additional independent replicas of 1 million unique cDNA reads from the same blood draw were analyzed for two donors (one aged 18 to 30 and one aged 80 or older). The full study reports these points: Bulk unsorted PBMC profiling prevented conclusive comparison of naive and antigen-experienced compartments. Estimates of total diversity based on one million sequenced T cells were considered lower bounds and underestimates. There was a strong correlation between observed TCR beta diversity and the percentage of naive T cells measured by flow cytometry. Compared with the aged group, the long-lived group had more naive CD4+ T cells, fewer expanded clones and increased TCR diversity, suggesting age selection. Observed TCR beta diversity per million T cells fell roughly linearly with age, and a significant reduction was already apparent by age around 40. Donor CMV infection status was unknown, potentially confounding age-related changes in expanded clonotypes.

The CDR3 covers 14 residues, taking in both the cysteine and the phenylalanine. Of the read, only the CDR3 DNA is kept; its 42 bases are in frame from base 1. The germline V end is reduced by 2 bases and the J end by 3 bases; junction bases left unmatched: 3. In the germline V gene (reference sequence), CDR1 corresponds to MNHNY and CDR2 to SVGAGI. The donors were roughly 39 Caucasian individuals from Russia, aged roughly 6 to 100 years, who were systemically healthy. Approximately 9 milliliters of peripheral blood were collected from each donor into EDTA-treated Vacutainer tubes. Ficoll-Paque density-gradient centrifugation was used to isolate PBMCs, with at least 7 million obtained per sample. Total RNA was extracted from PBMCs with Trizol reagent, with at least 5.5 micrograms obtained per sample. Naive CD45RAhigh/CD27high T cell percentages were measured by flow cytometry on a PBMC aliquot from every donor.

Library creation used 5' RACE. The sequencing machine was an Illumina HiSeq 2500. A second PCR of roughly 7 to 11 cycles was performed with a sample-barcoded 5' primer and a J-beta primer mix. A unique molecular identifier was introduced onto each TCR beta cDNA molecule by a template-switch 5' adaptor carrying 12 random nucleotides. Each sample yielded at least 3 million CDR3-containing paired-end reads. All of the RNA was converted into first-strand cDNA using the Mint cDNA synthesis kit, with a TRBC-specific oligonucleotide serving as the primer. Following uracil-DNA glycosylase treatment, a first 18-cycle PCR with universal primers M1SS and BC2_uni_R was performed on all cDNA. Per the source publication's procedure: Each sample was normalized by randomly selecting 1 million high-quality reads, each carrying a distinct molecular identifier. Reads sharing molecular identifiers were discarded rather than binned into consensus sequences. MiTCR, run with a Q25 quality threshold and the strictest error-elimination algorithm, handled CDR3 identification, clonotype clustering and error correction. Lower-bound total TCR beta diversity was estimated with a nonparametric unseen species model using Euler transformation. The public reads were quality trimmed at Q25 with fastp and then assembled into clones with MiXCR by TCRdb, keeping productive beta chains. Merged by CDR3 protein, the rows form single entries marked with the most common genes and DNA. What appears here as the V and J calls and clone size reflects TCRdb's work, not the paper's. The sample records about 1.6 million distinct CDR3 sequences, roughly 32% of which are singletons. Over 9% of the sample lies in the top ten.

As to this clonotype: Its antigen specificity is not known. The sample holds no much larger clone one base away, and base qualities are not on file.

The material sequenced was blood. The TCR sequence derives from a woman in her 30s in good health. The chain couples TRBV6-6 to TRBJ2-7, and 8 junctional nucleotides match TRBD1. The DNA sequence is TGTGCCAGCAGTTACCTGGACAGGGTCTACGAGCAGTACTTC. Translated, it reads CASSYLDRVYEQYF.